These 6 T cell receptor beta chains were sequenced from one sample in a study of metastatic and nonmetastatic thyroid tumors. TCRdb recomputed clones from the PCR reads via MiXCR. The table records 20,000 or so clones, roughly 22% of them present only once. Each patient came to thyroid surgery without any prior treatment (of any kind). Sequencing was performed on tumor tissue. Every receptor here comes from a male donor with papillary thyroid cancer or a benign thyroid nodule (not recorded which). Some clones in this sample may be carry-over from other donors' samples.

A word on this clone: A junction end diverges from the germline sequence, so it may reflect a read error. CDR3 region: CASSAATSSYNEQLF. The CDR3 DNA is TGTGCCAGCAGCGCCGCGACTAGCTCCTACAATGAGCAGTTATTC. The rearrangement joins TRBV11-2 to TRBJ2-1, with 7 nucleotides matching TRBD2. This CDR3 region has 15 residues. Germline loops: CDR1 SGHAT, CDR2 FQNNGV.

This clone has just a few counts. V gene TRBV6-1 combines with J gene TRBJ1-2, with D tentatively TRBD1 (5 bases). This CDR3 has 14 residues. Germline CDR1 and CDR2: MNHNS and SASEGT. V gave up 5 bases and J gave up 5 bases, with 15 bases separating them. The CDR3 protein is CASSPRDVFYGYTF. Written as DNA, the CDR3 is TGTGCCAGCAGTCCCCGGGACGTCTTTTATGGCTACACCTTC.

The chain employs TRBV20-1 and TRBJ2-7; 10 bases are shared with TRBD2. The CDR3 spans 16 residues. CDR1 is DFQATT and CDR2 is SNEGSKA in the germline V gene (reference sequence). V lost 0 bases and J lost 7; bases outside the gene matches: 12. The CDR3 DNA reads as TGCAGTGCTAGAGATCCCCTAGCGGGAGACCTTCTGGAGCAGTACTTC. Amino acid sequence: CSARDPLAGDLLEQYF.

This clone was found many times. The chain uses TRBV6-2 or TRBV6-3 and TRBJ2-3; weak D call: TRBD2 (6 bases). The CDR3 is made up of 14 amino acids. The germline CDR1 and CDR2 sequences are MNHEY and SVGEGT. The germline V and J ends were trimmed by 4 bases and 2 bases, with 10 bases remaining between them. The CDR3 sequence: CASSFGGPTDTQYF. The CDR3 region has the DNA TGTGCCAGCAGTTTCGGAGGGCCCACAGATACGCAGTATTTT.

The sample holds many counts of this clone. The CDR3 DNA reads TGTGCCAGCACCCACGCCTGGGGTTCACCCCTCCACTTT. Its protein product is CASTHAWGSPLHF. This rearrangement joins TRBV12-3 or TRBV12-4 to TRBJ1-6; D call uncertain. The CDR3 extends over 13 amino acids. The V and J ends lost 7 bases and 9 bases respectively, with 13 bases between them.

The CDR3 reads CASSPYGGTEAFF. The CDR3 DNA is TGTGCCAGCTCACCCTACGGGGGAACTGAAGCTTTCTTT. This chain uses TRBV18 with TRBJ1-1, with a tentative D call TRBD1 (5 bases). Trimming removed 3 bases from V and 5 bases from J, with 10 bases in between. The CDR3 is 13 residues long. Germline V gene lookup returns CDR1 KGHSH and CDR2 LQKENI.